This passage covers 8 T cell receptor beta chains from one sample sequenced in a study of OX40 agonist ivuxolimab in advanced cancers. The assay was immunoSEQ multiplex PCR, and TCRdb's table has in-frame clones only and misses some. The table has roughly 17,000 clones, roughly three quarters seen once. The specimen was CD4+ or CD8+ T cells sorted from blood, collected in a trial of the OX40 agonist ivuxolimab. The receptors here all came from an adult with an advanced solid tumor such as melanoma, head and neck, liver or kidney cancer.

Details on this clone: At one end the junction does not follow the germline gene, possibly because of a read error. V is TRBV5-4 and J is TRBJ2-1; 10 nucleotides align to TRBD2. This CDR3 comprises 15 residues. The V gene's germline CDR1 is SGHNT and CDR2 YYREEE (reference sequence). The CDR3 bases are TGCGCCAGCAGCCAAGGACTAGCGGTTGACTATGAGCAGTTCTTC. This sequence encodes CASSQGLAVDYEQFF.

This chain uses TRBV7-6 with TRBJ2-5, with 11 bases matching TRBD2. Trimming cost V 3 bases and J 5 bases; bases outside gene matches: 11. The length of the CDR3 is 17 residues. CDR1 SGHVS and CDR2 FNYEAQ come from the germline V gene. As DNA, the CDR3 is TGTGCCAGCAGCTTGCTAGCGGGGGGCCTCCGGGGGGAGACCCAGTACTTC. Its protein is CASSLLAGGLRGETQYF.

This clone was counted a single time. The chain joins TRBV7-9 to TRBJ2-2; TRBD1 agrees at 8 bases. The V and J ends lost 5 bases and 3 bases, in that order; junction bases with no gene match: 5. The CDR3 is 15 amino acids. Germline loops: CDR1 SEHNR, CDR2 FQNEAQ (reference sequence). The CDR3 DNA follows: TGTGCCAGCAGCCCAGACAGGGGCGACACCGGGGAGCTGTTTTTT. It encodes CASSPDRGDTGELFF.

The chain uses TRBV9 and TRBJ2-1; the D call may be TRBD1 or TRBD2 (5 bases each). Germline CDR1 SGDLS, CDR2 YYNGEE. The CDR3 runs 16 residues. The V gene lost 4 bases and the J gene lost 4 bases, with 18 bases spanning the gap. CDR3 sequence reads: CASSSPREFLYNEQFF. The CDR3 nucleotides read TGTGCCAGCAGCTCCCCCAGGGAGTTTCTTTACAATGAGCAGTTCTTC.

CDR3 sequence reads: CASSSNHRVGNYGYTF. The CDR3 region has the DNA TGTGCCAGCAGCTCTAATCACAGGGTAGGCAACTATGGCTACACCTTC. V and J are TRBV5-7 and TRBJ1-2; D is perhaps TRBD1 (6 bases). TRBV5-7 is flagged as an ORF with uncertain function. V was pared by 3 bases and J by 2 bases, with 17 bases between. The CDR3 has 16 amino acids.

This rearrangement joins TRBV11-2 to TRBJ2-5; 7 bases align to TRBD1. J gave up 5 bases and V 5 bases, and 14 bases lay outside the gene matches. The CDR3 consists of 16 residues. The germline V gene has CDR1 SGHAT and CDR2 FQNNGV. CDR3 DNA: TGTGCCAGCAGCCCCCCCAAGACAGGGAGAGTGGAGACCCAGTACTTC. Its protein product is CASSPPKTGRVETQYF.

The rearrangement uses TRBV5-6 and TRBJ1-1; D unclear. This CDR3 region has 12 residues. Germline V gene data show CDR1 as SGHDT and CDR2 as YYEEEE. V was clipped by 5 bases and J by 6 bases, with 11 bases between them. The CDR3 is CASSLSSPEAFF. DNA for the CDR3: TGTGCCAGCAGTTTGTCCAGCCCTGAAGCTTTCTTT.

V gene TRBV29-1 combines with J gene TRBJ1-5, with a weak D call TRBD1 (5 bases). The CDR3 loop spans 16 amino acids. Trimming shortened V by 5 bases and J by 4 bases, and 21 bases separated the two germline ends. From germline, CDR1 is SQVTM and CDR2 ANQGSEA. CDR3 sequence: CSVSETWDGGNQPQHF. In nucleotides, the CDR3 is TGCAGCGTTTCAGAGACTTGGGACGGGGGTAATCAGCCCCAGCATTTT.